This TCR beta chain was captured in a study of blood T cells in healthy people across ages. Trimming pared 4 bases from V and 2 bases from J, leaving 13 bases between. Germline V gives CDR1 SGHRS, CDR2 YFSETQ. The CDR3 sequence is 14 residues long. Extractions gave at least 5 micrograms of total RNA per sample. A second about 6 to 11 cycle PCR used barcoded and J-beta primers. A template-switch adaptor containing 12 random nucleotides labeled each cDNA molecule. TCRdb independently ran MiXCR on the 5' RACE reads; one entry per CDR3 protein. The profile shows roughly 1.6 million distinct CDR3 sequences, about 35% of them singletons.

This clonotype was obtained from a young woman in good health. The rearrangement links TRBV5-1 to TRBJ2-7; D not certain. The sequenced sample was blood. CDR3 DNA: TGCGCCAGCAGCCCGGAGCCACCGACCTACGAGCAGTACTTC. As protein: CASSPEPPTYEQYF.